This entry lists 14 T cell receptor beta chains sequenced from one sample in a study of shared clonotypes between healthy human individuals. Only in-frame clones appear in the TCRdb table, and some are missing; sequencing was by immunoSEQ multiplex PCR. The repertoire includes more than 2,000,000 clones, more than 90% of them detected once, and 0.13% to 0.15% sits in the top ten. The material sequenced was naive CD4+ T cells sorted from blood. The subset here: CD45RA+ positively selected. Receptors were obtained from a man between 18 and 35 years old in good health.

The CDR3 loop is CSATPRAFF. The DNA of the CDR3 is TGCAGTGCTACCCCCCGAGCTTTCTTT. This chain links TRBV20-1 with TRBJ1-1; no definite D call. The V gene lost 4 bases and the J gene lost 10 bases, with 7 bases spanning the gap. This CDR3 comprises 9 residues. CDR1 is DFQATT, CDR2 SNEGSKA, per germline (reference sequence).

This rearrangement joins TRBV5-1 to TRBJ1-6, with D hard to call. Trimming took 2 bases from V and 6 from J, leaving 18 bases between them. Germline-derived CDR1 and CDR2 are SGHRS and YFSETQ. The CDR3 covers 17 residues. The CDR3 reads CASSFRSASDFNSPLHF. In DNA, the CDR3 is TGCGCCAGCAGCTTCCGGTCCGCGTCGGATTTTAATTCACCCCTCCACTTT.

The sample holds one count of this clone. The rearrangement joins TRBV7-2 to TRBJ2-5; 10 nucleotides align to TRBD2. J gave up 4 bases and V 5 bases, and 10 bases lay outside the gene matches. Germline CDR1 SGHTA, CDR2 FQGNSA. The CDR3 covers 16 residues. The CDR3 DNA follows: TGTGCCAGCAGCACCGTGAGCGGGAGGGCGGGAGAGACCCAGTACTTC. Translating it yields CASSTVSGRAGETQYF.

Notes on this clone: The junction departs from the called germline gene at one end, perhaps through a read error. The CDR3 loop is CASSAPPRPHTHF. Here the CDR3 DNA reads TGTGCCAGCAGCGCGCCCCCCCGGCCCCACACACACTTC. The chain has TRBV9 and TRBJ1-2; no firm D call. The CDR3 covers 13 residues. The V gene's germline CDR1 is SGDLS and CDR2 YYNGEE. The full variable domain, its missing parts supplied by reference TRBV9 and TRBJ1-2, is DSGVTQTPKHLITATGQRVTLRCSPRSGDLSVYWYQQSLDQGLQFLIQYYNGEERAKGNILERFSAQQFPDLHSELNLSSLELGDSALYFCASSAPPRPHTHFGSGTRLTVV.

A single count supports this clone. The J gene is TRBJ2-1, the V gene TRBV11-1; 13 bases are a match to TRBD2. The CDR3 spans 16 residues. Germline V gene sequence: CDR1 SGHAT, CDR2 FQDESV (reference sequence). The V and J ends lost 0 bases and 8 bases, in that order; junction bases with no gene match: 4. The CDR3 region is CASSLAGTSGVHEQFF. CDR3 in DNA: TGTGCCAGCAGCTTAGCCGGGACTAGCGGGGTGCATGAGCAGTTCTTC. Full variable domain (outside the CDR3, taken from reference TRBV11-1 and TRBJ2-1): EAEVAQSPRYKITEKSQAVAFWCDPISGHATLYWYRQILGQGPELLVQFQDESVVDDSQLPKDRFSAERLKGVDSTLKIQPAELGDSAMYLCASSLAGTSGVHEQFFGPGTRLTVL.

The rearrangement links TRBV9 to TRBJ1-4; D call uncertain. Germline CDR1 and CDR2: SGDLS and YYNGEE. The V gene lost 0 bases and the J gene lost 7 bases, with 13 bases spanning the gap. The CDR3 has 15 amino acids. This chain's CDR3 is CASSVEGLGGEKLFF. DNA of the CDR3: TGTGCCAGCAGCGTAGAAGGGTTAGGAGGTGAAAAACTGTTTTTT.

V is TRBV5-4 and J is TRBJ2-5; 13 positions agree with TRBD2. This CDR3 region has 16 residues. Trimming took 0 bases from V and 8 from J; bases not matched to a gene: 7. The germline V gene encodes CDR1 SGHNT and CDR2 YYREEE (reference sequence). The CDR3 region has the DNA TGTGCCAGCAGCTTGGGGACTAGCGGGGGTAAGGGTACCCAGTACTTC. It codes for CASSLGTSGGKGTQYF. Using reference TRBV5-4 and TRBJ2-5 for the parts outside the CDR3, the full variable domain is ETGVTQSPTHLIKTRGQQVTLRCSSQSGHNTVSWYQQALGQGPQFIFQYYREEENGRGNFPPRFSGLQFPNYSSELNVNALELDDSALYLCASSLGTSGGKGTQYFGPGTRLLVL.

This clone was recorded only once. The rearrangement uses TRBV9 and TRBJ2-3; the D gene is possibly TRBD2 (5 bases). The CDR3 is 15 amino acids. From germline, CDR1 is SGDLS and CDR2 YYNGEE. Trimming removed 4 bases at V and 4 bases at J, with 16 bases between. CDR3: CASSSDLTSSDTQYF. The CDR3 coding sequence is TGTGCCAGCAGCTCGGACTTGACCTCCTCAGATACGCAGTATTTT.

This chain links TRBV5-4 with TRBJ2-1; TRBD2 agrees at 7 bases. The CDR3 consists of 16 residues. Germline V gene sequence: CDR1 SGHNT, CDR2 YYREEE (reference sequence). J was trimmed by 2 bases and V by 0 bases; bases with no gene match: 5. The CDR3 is CASSLAAGATYNEQFF. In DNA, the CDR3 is TGTGCCAGCAGCTTGGCGGCGGGAGCCACCTACAATGAGCAGTTCTTC.

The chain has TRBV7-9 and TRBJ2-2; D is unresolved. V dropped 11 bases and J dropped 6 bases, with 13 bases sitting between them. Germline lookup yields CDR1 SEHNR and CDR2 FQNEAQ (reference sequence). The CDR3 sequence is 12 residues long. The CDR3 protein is CAGVVLAGELFF. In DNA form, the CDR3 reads TGTGCCGGAGTGGTTCTCGCCGGGGAGCTGTTTTTT.

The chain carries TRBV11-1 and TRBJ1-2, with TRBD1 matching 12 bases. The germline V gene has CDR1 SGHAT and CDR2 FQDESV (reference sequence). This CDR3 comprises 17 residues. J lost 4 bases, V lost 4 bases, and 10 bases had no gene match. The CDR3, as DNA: TGTGCCAGCAGCTCCCGGGACAGGGGGCTTTTCGGCTATGGCTACACCTTC. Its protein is CASSSRDRGLFGYGYTF. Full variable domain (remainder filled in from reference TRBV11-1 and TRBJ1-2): EAEVAQSPRYKITEKSQAVAFWCDPISGHATLYWYRQILGQGPELLVQFQDESVVDDSQLPKDRFSAERLKGVDSTLKIQPAELGDSAMYLCASSSRDRGLFGYGYTFGSGTRLTVV.

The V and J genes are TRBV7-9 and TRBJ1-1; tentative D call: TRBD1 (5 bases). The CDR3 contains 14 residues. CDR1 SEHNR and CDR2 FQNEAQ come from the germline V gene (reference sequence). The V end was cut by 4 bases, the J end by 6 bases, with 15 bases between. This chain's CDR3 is CASSSGQGVPEAFF. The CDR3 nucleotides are TGTGCCAGCAGCTCTGGGCAGGGTGTCCCTGAAGCTTTCTTT.

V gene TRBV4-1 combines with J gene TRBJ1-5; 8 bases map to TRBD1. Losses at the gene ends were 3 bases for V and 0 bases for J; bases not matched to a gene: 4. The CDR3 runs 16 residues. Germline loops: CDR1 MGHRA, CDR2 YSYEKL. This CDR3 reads CASSQLDRGSNQPQHF. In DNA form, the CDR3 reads TGCGCCAGCAGCCAGCTCGACAGGGGTAGCAATCAGCCCCAGCATTTT.

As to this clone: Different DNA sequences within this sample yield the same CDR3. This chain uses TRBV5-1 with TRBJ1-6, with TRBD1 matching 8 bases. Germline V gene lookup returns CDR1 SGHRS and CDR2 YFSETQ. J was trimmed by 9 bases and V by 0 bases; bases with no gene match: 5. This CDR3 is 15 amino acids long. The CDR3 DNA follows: TGCGCCAGCAGCTTGGACGACAGGGGTCTTTCACCCCTCCACTTT. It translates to CASSLDDRGLSPLHF.